The 10 T cell receptor beta chains below come from one sample, sequenced in a study of blood T cell repertoires in COVID-19. Here immunoSEQ multiplex PCR was the method, and the copy in TCRdb shows in-frame clones only, minus some. The table includes tens of thousands of clones, approximately 92% detected once. The specimen was peripheral blood. The receptors originated from a woman aged 45 to 65 with active COVID-19.

The J gene is TRBJ2-3, the V gene TRBV5-1; maybe TRBD2 (6 bases). The V and J ends lost 0 bases and 0 bases respectively, with 11 bases between them. This CDR3 has 16 residues. The germline gives CDR1 SGHRS, CDR2 YFSETQ. CDR3: CASSLGGTLSTDTQYF. The CDR3 bases are TGCGCCAGCAGCTTGGGCGGGACTCTTAGCACAGATACGCAGTATTTT. Using reference TRBV5-1 and TRBJ2-3 for the parts outside the CDR3, the full variable domain is KAGVTQTPRYLIKTRGQQVTLSCSPISGHRSVSWYQQTPGQGLQFLFEYFSETQRNKGNFPGRFSGRQFSNSRSEMNVSTLELGDSALYLCASSLGGTLSTDTQYFGPGTRLTVL.

This CDR3 reads CASSIATGTGANVLTF. CDR3 in DNA: TGTGCCAGTAGTATCGCGACAGGGACTGGGGCCAACGTCCTGACTTTC. V usage is TRBV19 and J usage is TRBJ2-6; TRBD1 matches 7 bases. The germline V gene encodes CDR1 LNHDA and CDR2 SQIVND (reference sequence). The CDR3 covers 16 residues. The junction had 4 bases not matched to a gene; V was cut back by 3 bases and J by 2 bases.

This clone was recorded a few times. J is TRBJ2-3 and V is TRBV27; 7 bases match TRBD2. CDR3 size: 15 residues. Germline CDR1 reads MNHEY; CDR2 reads SMNVEV (reference sequence). The V gene end was trimmed by 5 bases and the J gene end by 2 bases; junction bases not matched to a gene: 7. This CDR3 reads CASSPAGTPTDTQYF. The CDR3, as DNA: TGTGCCAGCAGTCCAGCGGGAACTCCCACAGATACGCAGTATTTT.

The chain couples TRBV7-3 to TRBJ2-7, with 8 bases fitting TRBD1. The germline gives CDR1 SGHTA, CDR2 FQGTGA. Losses at the gene ends were 5 bases for V and 8 bases for J; bases not matched to a gene: 11. CDR3 length: 14 residues. CDR3 bases: TGTGCCAGCAGCCCGGGGACAGGAGCGCACCAGCAGTACTTC. This translates into CASSPGTGAHQQYF.

J is TRBJ2-7 and V is TRBV5-4, with TRBD2 matching 11 bases. This CDR3 has 15 amino acids. V trimming: 4 bases; J trimming: 2 bases; junction bases outside the gene matches: 5. Germline lookup yields CDR1 SGHNT and CDR2 YYREEE (reference sequence). The CDR3 DNA reads as TGTGCCAGCAGCCCTCTAGCGGGAGGAGCCTACGAGCAGTACTTC. Encoded protein: CASSPLAGGAYEQYF. The whole variable domain, remainder taken from reference TRBV5-4 and TRBJ2-7, is ETGVTQSPTHLIKTRGQQVTLRCSSQSGHNTVSWYQQALGQGPQFIFQYYREEENGRGNFPPRFSGLQFPNYSSELNVNALELDDSALYLCASSPLAGGAYEQYFGPGTRLTVT.

The V and J genes are TRBV28 and TRBJ1-3; maybe TRBD1 (6 bases). This CDR3 has 16 residues. V gave up 2 bases and J gave up 2 bases, with 13 bases separating them. Germline CDR1 and CDR2: MDHEN and SYDVKM. DNA for the CDR3: TGTGCCAGCAGTTTAAGGTCCTGGGGGCCTGGAAACACCATATATTTT. It translates to CASSLRSWGPGNTIYF.

J is TRBJ2-3 and V is TRBV7-9; D possibly corresponds to TRBD2 (5 bases). CDR3 size: 12 residues. CDR1 SEHNR and CDR2 FQNEAQ come from the germline V gene (reference sequence). V lost 6 bases, J lost 14 bases, and 18 bases lay in between. The CDR3 DNA follows: TGTGCCAGCAGTTCCGGACTGACCCTGGGGTATTTT. Its translation is CASSSGLTLGYF.

This chain joins TRBV7-3 and TRBJ1-2; 7 positions agree with TRBD1. Losses at the gene ends were 5 bases for V and 1 base for J; bases not matched to a gene: 10. Germline lookup yields CDR1 SGHTA and CDR2 FQGTGA. This CDR3 is built from 16 residues. The CDR3 nucleotides are TGTGCCAGCAGCCTCGGGACAGTCCCCTTTAACTATGGCTACACCTTC. It codes for CASSLGTVPFNYGYTF.

This chain connects TRBV23-1 to TRBJ2-6; 7 nucleotides align to TRBD1. TRBV23-1 is assigned to the ORF class and has an uncertain function. After removal of 10 bases from V and 0 bases from J, the junction contained 24 bases not matched to a gene. The CDR3 runs to 21 residues. CDR3 protein: CANPPVEGHRGPFSGANVLTF. The CDR3 coding sequence is TGCGCCAACCCCCCAGTCGAGGGCCACAGGGGCCCATTCTCTGGGGCCAACGTCCTGACTTTC.

This chain joins TRBV7-9 and TRBJ2-3; D unclear. Germline CDR1 is SEHNR and CDR2 is FQNEAQ (reference sequence). The CDR3 extends over 18 amino acids. V lost 2 bases, J lost 0 bases, and 18 bases lay in between. The CDR3 region is CASSLLAERPLSTDTQYF. CDR3 sequence (DNA): TGTGCCAGCAGCTTACTGGCCGAGCGACCACTTAGCACAGATACGCAGTATTTT.